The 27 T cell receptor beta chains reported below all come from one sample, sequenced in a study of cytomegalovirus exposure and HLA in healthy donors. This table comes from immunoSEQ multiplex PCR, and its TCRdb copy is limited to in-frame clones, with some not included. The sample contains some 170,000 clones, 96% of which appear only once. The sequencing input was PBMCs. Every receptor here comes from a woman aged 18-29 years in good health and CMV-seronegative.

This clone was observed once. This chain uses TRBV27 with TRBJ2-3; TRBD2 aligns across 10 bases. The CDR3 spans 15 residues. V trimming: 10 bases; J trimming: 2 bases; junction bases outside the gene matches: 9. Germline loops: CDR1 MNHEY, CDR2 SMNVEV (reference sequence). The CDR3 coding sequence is TGTGCCACGTCACAGCGGGGGGGAGTCACAGATACGCAGTATTTT. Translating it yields CATSQRGGVTDTQYF.

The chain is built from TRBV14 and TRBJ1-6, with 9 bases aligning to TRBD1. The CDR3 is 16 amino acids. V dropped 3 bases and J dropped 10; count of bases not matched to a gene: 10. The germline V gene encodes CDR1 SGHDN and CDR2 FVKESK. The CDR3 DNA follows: TGTGCCAGCAGCCATGGTGGACAGGGGCTTCAATCACCCCTCCACTTT. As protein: CASSHGGQGLQSPLHF.

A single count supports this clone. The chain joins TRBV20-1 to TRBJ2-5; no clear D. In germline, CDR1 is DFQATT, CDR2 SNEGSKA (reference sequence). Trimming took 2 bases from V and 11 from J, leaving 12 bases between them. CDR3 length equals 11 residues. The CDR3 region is CSARFVEEQYF. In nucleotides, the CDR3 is TGCAGTGCTAGATTCGTCGAGGAGCAGTACTTC.

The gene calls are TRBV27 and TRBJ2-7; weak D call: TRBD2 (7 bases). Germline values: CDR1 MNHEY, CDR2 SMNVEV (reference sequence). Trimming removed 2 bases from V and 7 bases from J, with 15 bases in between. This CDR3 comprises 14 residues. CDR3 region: CASSLRGGYREQYF. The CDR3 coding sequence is TGTGCCAGCAGTTTAAGGGGGGGATATCGGGAGCAGTACTTC.

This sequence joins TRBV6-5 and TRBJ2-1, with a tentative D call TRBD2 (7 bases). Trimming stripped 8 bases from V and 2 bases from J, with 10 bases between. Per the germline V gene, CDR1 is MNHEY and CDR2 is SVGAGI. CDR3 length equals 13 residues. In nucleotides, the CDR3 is TGTGCCAGCGGGGGGGCCGCCTACAATGAGCAGTTCTTC. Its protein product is CASGGAAYNEQFF.

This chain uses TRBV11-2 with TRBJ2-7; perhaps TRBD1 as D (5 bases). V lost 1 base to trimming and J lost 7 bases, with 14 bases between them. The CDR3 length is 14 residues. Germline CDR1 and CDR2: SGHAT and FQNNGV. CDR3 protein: CASSLGSDTWEQYF. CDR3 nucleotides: TGTGCCAGCAGCTTAGGGTCGGACACATGGGAGCAGTACTTC.

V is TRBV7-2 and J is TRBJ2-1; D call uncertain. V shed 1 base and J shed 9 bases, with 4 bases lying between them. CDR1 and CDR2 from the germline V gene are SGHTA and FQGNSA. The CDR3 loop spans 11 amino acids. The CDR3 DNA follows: TGTGCCAGCAGCTTAGTCGGTGAGCAGTTCTTC. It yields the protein CASSLVGEQFF. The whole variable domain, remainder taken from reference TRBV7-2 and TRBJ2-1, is GAGVSQSPSNKVTEKGKDVELRCDPISGHTALYWYRQSLGQGLEFLIYFQGNSAPDKSGLPSDRFSAERTGGSVSTLTIQRTQQEDSAVYLCASSLVGEQFFGPGTRLTVL.

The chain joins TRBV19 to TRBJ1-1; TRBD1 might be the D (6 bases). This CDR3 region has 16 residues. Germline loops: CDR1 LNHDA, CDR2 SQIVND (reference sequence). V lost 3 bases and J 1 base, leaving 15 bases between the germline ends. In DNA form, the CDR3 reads TGTGCCAGTAGTATCAACTTACAGGGAGAGAACACTGAAGCTTTCTTT. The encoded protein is CASSINLQGENTEAFF.

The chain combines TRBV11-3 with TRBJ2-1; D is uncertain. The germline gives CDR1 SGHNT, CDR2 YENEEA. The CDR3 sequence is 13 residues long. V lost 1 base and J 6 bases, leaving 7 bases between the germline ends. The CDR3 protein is CASSLGQINEQFF. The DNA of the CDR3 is TGTGCCAGCAGCTTAGGCCAGATCAATGAGCAGTTCTTC.

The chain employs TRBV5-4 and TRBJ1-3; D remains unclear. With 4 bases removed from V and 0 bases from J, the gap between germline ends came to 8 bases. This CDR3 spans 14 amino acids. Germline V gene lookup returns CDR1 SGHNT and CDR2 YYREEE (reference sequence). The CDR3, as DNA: TGTGCCAGCAGCCCCCCGGGCTCTGGAAACACCATATATTTT. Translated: CASSPPGSGNTIYF.

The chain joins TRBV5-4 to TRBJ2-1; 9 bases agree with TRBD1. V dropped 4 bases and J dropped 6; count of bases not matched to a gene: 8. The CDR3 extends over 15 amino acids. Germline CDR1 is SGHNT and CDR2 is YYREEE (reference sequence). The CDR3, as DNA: TGTGCCAGCAGCCGACCGGGACAGGGCGGCAATGAGCAGTTCTTC. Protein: CASSRPGQGGNEQFF.

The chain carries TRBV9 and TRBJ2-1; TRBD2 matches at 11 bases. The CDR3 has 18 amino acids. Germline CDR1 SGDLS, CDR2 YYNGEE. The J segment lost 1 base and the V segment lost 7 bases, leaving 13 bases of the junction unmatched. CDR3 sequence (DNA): TGTGCCAGCGGGAAGGGGCTAGCGGGGGGCACTTCCTACAATGAGCAGTTCTTC. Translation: CASGKGLAGGTSYNEQFF.

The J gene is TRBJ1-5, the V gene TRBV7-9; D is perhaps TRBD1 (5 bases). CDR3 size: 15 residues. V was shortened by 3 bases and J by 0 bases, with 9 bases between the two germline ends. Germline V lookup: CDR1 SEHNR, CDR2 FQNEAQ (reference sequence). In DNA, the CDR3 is TGTGCCAGCAGCTTGGGGCTACATAGCAATCAGCCCCAGCATTTT. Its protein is CASSLGLHSNQPQHF.

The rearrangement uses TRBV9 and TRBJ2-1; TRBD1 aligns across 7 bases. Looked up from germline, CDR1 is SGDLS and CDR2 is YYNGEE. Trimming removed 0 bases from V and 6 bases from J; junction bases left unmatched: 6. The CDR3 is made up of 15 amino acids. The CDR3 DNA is TGTGCCAGCAGCGTAGGAGGGGGCCTGGGCAATGAGCAGTTCTTC. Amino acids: CASSVGGGLGNEQFF.

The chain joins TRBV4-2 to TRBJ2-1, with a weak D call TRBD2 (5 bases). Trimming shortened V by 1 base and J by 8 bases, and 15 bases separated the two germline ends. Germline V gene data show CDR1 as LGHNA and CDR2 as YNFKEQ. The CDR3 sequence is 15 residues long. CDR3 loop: CASSQVVSGLDEQFF. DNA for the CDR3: TGTGCCAGCAGCCAAGTCGTATCGGGGTTGGATGAGCAGTTCTTC.

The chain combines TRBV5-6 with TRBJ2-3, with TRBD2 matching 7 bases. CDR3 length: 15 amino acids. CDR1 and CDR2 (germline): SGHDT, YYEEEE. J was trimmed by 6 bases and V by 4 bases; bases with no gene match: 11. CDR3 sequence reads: CASSARTSGFDTQYF. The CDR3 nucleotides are TGTGCCAGCAGCGCCCGGACTAGTGGGTTTGATACGCAGTATTTT.

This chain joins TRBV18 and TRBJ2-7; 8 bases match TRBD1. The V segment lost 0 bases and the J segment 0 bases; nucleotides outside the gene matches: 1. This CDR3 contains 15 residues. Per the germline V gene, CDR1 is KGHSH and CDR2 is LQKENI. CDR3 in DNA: TGTGCCAGCTCACCACCGGACAGGGCCTCCTACGAGCAGTACTTC. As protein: CASSPPDRASYEQYF.

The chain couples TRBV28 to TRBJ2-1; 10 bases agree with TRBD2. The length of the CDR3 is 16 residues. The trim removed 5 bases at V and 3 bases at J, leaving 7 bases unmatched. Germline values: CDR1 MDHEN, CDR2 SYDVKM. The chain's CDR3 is CASSRQRGGIYNEQFF. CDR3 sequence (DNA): TGTGCCAGCAGTCGTCAGCGGGGGGGGATCTACAATGAGCAGTTCTTC.

Here the CDR3 reads CASSFGGAPGNTIYF. As DNA, the CDR3 is TGTGCCAGCAGCTTTGGGGGGGCGCCTGGAAACACCATATATTTT. The rearrangement joins TRBV5-6 to TRBJ1-3; possibly TRBD1 for D (6 bases). The CDR3 is 15 amino acids. Germline CDR1 is SGHDT and CDR2 is YYEEEE. V dropped 2 bases and J dropped 2 bases, with 11 bases sitting between them.

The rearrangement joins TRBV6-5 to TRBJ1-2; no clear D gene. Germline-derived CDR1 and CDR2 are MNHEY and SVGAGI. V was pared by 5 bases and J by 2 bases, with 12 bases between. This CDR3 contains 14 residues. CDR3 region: CASSGGKGNYGYTF. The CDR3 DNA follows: TGTGCCAGCAGTGGAGGGAAGGGAAACTATGGCTACACCTTC.

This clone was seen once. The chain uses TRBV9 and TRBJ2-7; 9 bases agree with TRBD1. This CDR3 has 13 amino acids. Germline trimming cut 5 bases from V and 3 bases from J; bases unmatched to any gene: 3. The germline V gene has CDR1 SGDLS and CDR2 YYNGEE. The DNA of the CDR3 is TGTGCCAGCAGTCGACAGGGGGTCTACGAGCAGTACTTC. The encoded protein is CASSRQGVYEQYF.

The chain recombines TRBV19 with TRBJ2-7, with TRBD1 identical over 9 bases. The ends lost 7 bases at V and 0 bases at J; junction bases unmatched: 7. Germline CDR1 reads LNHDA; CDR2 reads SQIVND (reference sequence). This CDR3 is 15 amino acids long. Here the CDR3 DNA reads TGTGCCAGTACCCCGACAGGGGGTTTCTCCTACGAGCAGTACTTC. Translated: CASTPTGGFSYEQYF.

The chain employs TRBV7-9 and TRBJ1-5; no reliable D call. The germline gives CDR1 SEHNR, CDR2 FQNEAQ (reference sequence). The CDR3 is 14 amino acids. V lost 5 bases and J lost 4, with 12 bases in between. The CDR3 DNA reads TGTGCCAGCAGCCGGGATCCCTTAAATCAGCCCCAGCATTTT. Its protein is CASSRDPLNQPQHF. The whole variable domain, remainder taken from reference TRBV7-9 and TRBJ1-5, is DTGVSQNPRHKITKRGQNVTFRCDPISEHNRLYWYRQTLGQGPEFLTYFQNEAQLEKSRLLSDRFSAERPKGSFSTLEIQRTEQGDSAMYLCASSRDPLNQPQHFGDGTRLSIL.

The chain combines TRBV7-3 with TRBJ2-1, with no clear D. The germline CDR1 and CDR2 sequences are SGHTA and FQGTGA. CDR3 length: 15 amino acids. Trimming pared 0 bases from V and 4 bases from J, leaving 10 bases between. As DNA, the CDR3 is TGTGCCAGCAGCTTAACCCCCGTGAGTTACAATGAGCAGTTCTTC. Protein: CASSLTPVSYNEQFF.

The CDR3 is CASSPPGGLGGWGNEQFF. The CDR3 DNA follows: TGTGCCAGCTCACCACCGGGGGGGCTTGGGGGCTGGGGAAATGAGCAGTTCTTC. This sequence joins TRBV18 and TRBJ2-1, with a possible D match to TRBD2 (7 bases). Trimming pared 0 bases from V and 7 bases from J, leaving 22 bases between. This CDR3 spans 18 amino acids. Germline V lookup: CDR1 KGHSH, CDR2 LQKENI.

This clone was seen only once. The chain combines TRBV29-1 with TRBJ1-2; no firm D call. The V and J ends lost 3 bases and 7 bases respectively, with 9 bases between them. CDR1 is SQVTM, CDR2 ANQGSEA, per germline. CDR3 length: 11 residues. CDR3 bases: TGCAGCGTTGATGAGGGCCTTGGCTACACCTTC. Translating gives CSVDEGLGYTF.

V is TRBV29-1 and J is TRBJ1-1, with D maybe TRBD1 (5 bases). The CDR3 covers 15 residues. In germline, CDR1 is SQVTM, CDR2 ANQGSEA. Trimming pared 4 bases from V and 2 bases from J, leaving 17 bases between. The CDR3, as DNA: TGCAGCGTTGTAGGGGCGCGGGGACTCAACACTGAAGCTTTCTTT. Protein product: CSVVGARGLNTEAFF.